This TCR beta chain was retrieved from a study of T cell responses to AZD1222 COVID-19 vaccine. Across the whole study: Analyses pooled second doses at about 4 or about 12 weeks. Regarding the study as a whole: Clonal diversity was possibly underestimated, and white British individuals and females predominated among donors. Recipients of AZD1222 seropositive at baseline numbered only 6 or 7. Repertoire sampling was restricted to post-peak T cell response timepoints.

The table lists this clone with a count of one. Its antigen is still unknown. Generated by immunoSEQ multiplex PCR, the TCRdb table keeps only in-frame clones and is missing some. The profile shows under 100,000 clones, 88% of them singletons. This clonotype was obtained from an adult in good health. Material: peripheral blood, obtained on day 0 of AZD1222 vaccination.

CDR3 coding DNA: TGTGCCAGTAGGGGAGGGGCTTGGGGAACTGAAGCTTTCTTT. Amino acid sequence: CASRGGAWGTEAFF. The rearrangement links TRBV19 to TRBJ1-1; D may be TRBD1 (5 bases). This CDR3 spans 14 amino acids. CDR1 is LNHDA, CDR2 SQIVND, per germline (reference sequence). V dropped 6 bases and J dropped 5 bases, with 16 bases sitting between them.